What follows is one T cell receptor beta chain and its context. Its antigen is currently not known. No quality values exist for individual bases; no much larger clone is one base distant. V is pared back by 0 bases and J by 2 bases, with 10 bases lying between the germline termini. Counted from cysteine to phenylalanine, this CDR3 has 16 amino acids. CDR3 DNA is the only sequence kept; it has 48 bases, read in frame from the first base. The germline V gene (reference sequence) yields LNHNV for CDR1 and YYDKDF for CDR2. This sample was taken from a study of blood T cell repertoires in COVID-19 (dated by TCRdb to the early 2020s). Regarding the complete study: Samples covering the acute and convalescent phases of COVID-19 were provided by collaborators in the United States, Italy and Spain. The prospective study material was composed of cDNA or gDNA derived from T cells, B-cell-depleted T cells, or PBMCs. Subjects who had been exposed to COVID-19, were actively infected with it, or had recovered from it provided the deeply sampled blood TCRbeta repertoires that made up the dataset. A freely available public database, intended as a resource for researchers studying the immune response to SARS-CoV-2, is where the repertoires were released. The samples were drawn from the first 160 participants of the ongoing ImmuneRACE study and from 950 to 1,500 subjects provided by 6 global collaborators. A de-identified subject ID, COVID-19 status, age in years and sex were almost always included in the sample metadata. HLA class I and class II types, where available, came from metadata supplied by the sample provider rather than from assay-based typing.

TCRbeta CDR3 regions were amplified from genomic DNA using the immunoSEQ Assay, a bias-controlled multiplex PCR. As for how the authors treated the data: Nucleated cell counts per sample were estimated from amplification of reference gene primers within the assay. To quantify the absolute abundance of each unique TCRbeta CDR3 rearrangement, sequence reads were collapsed and filtered. Productive Simpson clonality was computed per sample as the square root of Simpson's diversity index over productive rearrangements. TCRdb provides this immuneACCESS table in a form limited to in-frame rearrangements. Some clones are lacking; in checked studies, under half of them reflect an unresolved V gene, and why the rest are absent is not known. V and J calls and clone size are copied from that table; D and trimming were computed from the DNA. This sample is represented by 120,000 or so clones; around 80% of them were singletons. About 6% of the sample belongs to the ten largest clones.

What the study reported, not specific to this receptor: How much clinical and demographic metadata was included differed by source and by participant, and the metadata was provided uncurated.

Collaborating institutions collected whole blood in K2EDTA tubes following their own protocols. For TCRbeta analysis, collaborators shipped samples as frozen whole blood, isolated PBMCs, or DNA extracted from either of those sample types. Recombination joined TRBV15 with TRBJ1-4, with an unclear D gene assignment. The source material was peripheral blood. The receptor comes from a man at least 80 years old with active or convalescent COVID-19. The CDR3 in this case is CATSRESGRTNEKLFF. The nucleotides are TGTGCCACCAGCAGAGAGAGTGGGAGGACTAATGAAAAACTGTTTTTT.